This T cell receptor beta chain was sequenced for a study of T cell responses to AZD1222 COVID-19 vaccine. The table came from immunoSEQ multiplex PCR; TCRdb's copy has only in-frame clones and leaves some out. This table has roughly 150,000 clones, 94% appearing once. By sample share, this clone is large. Germline CDR1 reads MDHEN; CDR2 reads SYDVKM. Unmatched junction bases numbered 6, after V lost 5 bases and J lost 11 bases. This CDR3 is built from 12 residues. The chain uses TRBV28 and TRBJ1-1; 9 bases map to TRBD1. Sequenced here: peripheral blood, sampled 28 days after the second AZD1222 dose. The TCR originated in an adult who received the AZD1222 COVID-19 vaccine. The CDR3 coding sequence is TGTGCCAGCAGTGTACAGGGGGCGCTGGCTTTCTTT. Encoded protein: CASSVQGALAFF.